A selection of T cell receptor beta chains follows, all from one sample in a study of blood T cells in healthy people across ages. MiXCR was run by TCRdb on the 5' RACE reads, yielding one entry per CDR3 protein. This table has roughly 800,000 distinct CDR3 sequences, more than 45% appearing once. Sequencing used blood. The origin of the receptors is a man younger than 40 in good health. Each CDR3 is given with its conserved first and last residue. The order of the fields is J gene, CDR3 length, V gene, clone size, D gene, CDR3 DNA, CDR3 protein. A D gene is named only where the DNA matches it firmly. For some rows the clone size is stated as once, few or many, or as a class when expanded; others skip it.

TRBJ1-1 | 13 | TRBV7-2 | . | . | TGTGCCAGCAGCTTAGGGGGGTTGGGGCGAGCTTTCTTT | CASSLGGLGRAFF
TRBJ2-4 | 15 | TRBV7-2 | . | . | TGTGCCAGCAGCTTTGGAGGGGGGCAGCAAGAGACCCAGTATTTC | CASSFGGGQQETQYF
TRBJ2-3 | 16 | TRBV7-2 | . | TRBD2 | TGTGCCAGCAGCTCTCGACTAGCGGGGGGGCCTGATACGCAGTATTTT | CASSSRLAGGPDTQYF
TRBJ1-2 | 15 | TRBV20-1 | . | . | TGCAGTGCCCCGAGAGGGTTAGAGTGGGTCTATGGCTACACCTTC | CSAPRGLEWVYGYTF
TRBJ1-2 | 17 | TRBV10-3 | few | TRBD1 | TGTGCCATCAGTGAGTCGATCGGGACAGGGGGCGCTAATGGCTACACCTTC | CAISESIGTGGANGYTF
TRBJ2-5 | 13 | TRBV7-2 | many | TRBD1 | TGTGCCAGCGCGCCGGGACAGGGAGAGACCCAGTACTTC | CASAPGQGETQYF
TRBJ1-2 | 13 | TRBV7-2 | . | . | TGTGCCAGCAGGGAGGGGGGGAGTCATGGCCACACCTTC | CASREGGSHGHTF
TRBJ2-7 | 11 | TRBV20-1 | . | . | TGCAGTGCTCTGGGACAAAACGAGCAGTACTTC | CSALGQNEQYF
TRBJ1-1 | 13 | TRBV4-3 | few | . | TGCGCCAGCAGCCCAAGATTCAACACTGAAGCTTTCTTT | CASSPRFNTEAFF
TRBJ2-5 | 14 | TRBV11-2 | few | . | TGTGCCAGCACCCTGATTGAGGGTCAAGAGACCCAGTACTTC | CASTLIEGQETQYF
TRBJ2-1 | 15 | TRBV20-1 | . | . | TGCAGTGTTCGAGGAGGTGGGGGAGCGCACAATGAGCAGTTCTTC | CSVRGGGGAHNEQFF
TRBJ2-5 | 13 | TRBV12-3/TRBV12-4 | once | . | TGTGCCAGCAGCGTGACAGACGTGGAGACCCAGTACTTC | CASSVTDVETQYF
TRBJ2-5 | 14 | TRBV10-1 | . | TRBD1 | TGCGCCAGCAAGACAGGGGGGTACCAAGAGACCCAGTACTTC | CASKTGGYQETQYF
TRBJ2-2 | 15 | TRBV6-1 | . | . | TGTGCCAGCTTGACGACGGGGAAGGGCACCGGGGAGCTGTTTTTT | CASLTTGKGTGELFF
TRBJ2-4 | 15 | TRBV28 | . | . | TGTGCCAGCAGCCCCAGCCGAGGGGCCAAAAACATTCAGTACTTC | CASSPSRGAKNIQYF
TRBJ1-1 | 14 | TRBV14 | . | . | TGTGCCAGCAGCTACCGGGAATGGAACACTGAAGCTTTCTTT | CASSYREWNTEAFF
TRBJ2-5 | 13 | TRBV3-1 | . | . | TGTGCCAGCAGCCAAGATACGGGTCGGACCCAGTACTTC | CASSQDTGRTQYF
TRBJ2-5 | 17 | TRBV25-1 | . | . | TGTGCCAGCAGTGAATCGTCCAGGGAAGGTTTTGCCTACGGGCAGTACTTC | CASSESSREGFAYGQYF
TRBJ2-5 | 12 | TRBV2 | few | . | TGTGCCAGCATTAGGGAGAAAGAGACCCAGTACTTC | CASIREKETQYF
TRBJ1-1 | 14 | TRBV5-6 | . | . | TGTGCCAGCAGCTTGATCGAGGTTAACACTGAAGCTTTCTTT | CASSLIEVNTEAFF
TRBJ2-6 | 17 | TRBV6-1 | few | TRBD1 | TGTGCCAGCAGTCTCCGGACAGGGTCGAGAGGGGCCAACGTCCTGACTTTC | CASSLRTGSRGANVLTF
TRBJ2-7 | 14 | TRBV7-9 | . | TRBD1 | TGTGCCAGCACCCCCCGGGCAGGGGGATACGAGCAGTACTTC | CASTPRAGGYEQYF
TRBJ1-2 | 13 | TRBV6-6 | . | . | TGTGCCAGCCTTATGAGCGCTAACTATGGCTACACCTTC | CASLMSANYGYTF
TRBJ1-2 | 13 | TRBV29-1 | . | TRBD1 | TGCAGCGTCGGACAGGGCCCTAGCTATGGCTACACCTTC | CSVGQGPSYGYTF
TRBJ2-5 | 14 | TRBV7-2 | few | . | TGTGCCAGCAGCCAGGGGAGGAGTTGGGAGACCCAGTACTTC | CASSQGRSWETQYF
TRBJ2-3 | 16 | TRBV24-1 | . | TRBD2 | TGTGCCACCAGTGATTTCGGGAGGACTAGCACAGATACGCAGTATTTT | CATSDFGRTSTDTQYF
TRBJ2-7 | 14 | TRBV7-2 | few | TRBD2 | TGTGCCAGCAGCTTACTTTTGCGGGGGAACGAGCAGTACTTC | CASSLLLRGNEQYF
TRBJ2-5 | 12 | TRBV9 | . | . | TGTGCCAGCAGCGTAGACAGTCGGACCCAGTACTTC | CASSVDSRTQYF
TRBJ2-1 | 12 | TRBV27 | . | . | TGTGCCAGCAGCCGAGGGCAGAATGAGCAGTTCTTC | CASSRGQNEQFF
TRBJ2-7 | 13 | TRBV10-3 | . | TRBD1 | TGTGCCATCACTCAGGGGGAACTCTACGAGCAGTACTTC | CAITQGELYEQYF
TRBJ2-1 | 15 | TRBV2 | . | TRBD2 | TGTGCCAGCGGCAGGACTAGCGGGGGAAACAATGAGCAGTTCTTC | CASGRTSGGNNEQFF
TRBJ2-3 | 14 | TRBV10-3 | . | TRBD2 | TGTGCCATCAGGACCGGGACTAGTTATGATACGCAGTATTTT | CAIRTGTSYDTQYF
TRBJ2-7 | 12 | TRBV12-3/TRBV12-4 | few | . | TGTGCCAGTGGGCTGAGTGCCTACGAGCAGTACTTC | CASGLSAYEQYF
TRBJ2-7 | 15 | TRBV5-1 | . | TRBD1 | TGCGCCAGCAGCGCAGGGACAGCCTACCCCTACGAGCAGTACTTC | CASSAGTAYPYEQYF
TRBJ2-1 | 17 | TRBV20-1 | . | . | TGCAGTGCTAGGGCTGAGGGGTGGCTAGCGTATAACAATGAGCAGTTCTTC | CSARAEGWLAYNNEQFF
TRBJ1-1 | 14 | TRBV7-2 | few | TRBD1 | TGTGCCAGCAGCTCGGGACAGGGGTTCACTGAAGCTTTCTTT | CASSSGQGFTEAFF
TRBJ2-7 | 14 | TRBV3-1 | . | . | TGTGCCAGCAGCCGCCGAGGGAGACTCTACGAGCAGTACTTC | CASSRRGRLYEQYF
TRBJ2-1 | 15 | TRBV6-1 | . | . | TGTGCCAGCAGTGTTGAGTCAGGGCAGCATTATGAGCAGTTCTTC | CASSVESGQHYEQFF
TRBJ2-7 | 15 | TRBV6-5 | . | TRBD2 | TGTGCCAGCAGCCTTTATACTAGCGGGAGCTACGAGCAGTACTTC | CASSLYTSGSYEQYF
TRBJ2-3 | 15 | TRBV29-1 | . | TRBD2 | TGCAGCGTCCGCAAAGCGGGGGGCGACACAGATACGCAGTATTTT | CSVRKAGGDTDTQYF
TRBJ2-5 | 15 | TRBV7-9 | . | . | TGTGCCAGCAGCGACTATGGTTTCGACCAAGAGACCCAGTACTTC | CASSDYGFDQETQYF
TRBJ1-2 | 14 | TRBV12-3/TRBV12-4 | . | . | TGTGCCAGCAGTTCAGGGGCGACCAGCTATGGCTACACCTTC | CASSSGATSYGYTF
TRBJ2-7 | 14 | TRBV6-5 | . | . | TGTGCCAGCAGCTTCACCGGGACGGGTTACGAGCAGTACTTC | CASSFTGTGYEQYF
TRBJ2-7 | 12 | TRBV7-9 | . | . | TGTGCCAGCAGCTTACCAAGGGATGAGCAGTACTTC | CASSLPRDEQYF
TRBJ2-1 | 16 | TRBV15 | . | TRBD2 | TGTGCCACCAGCAGCCCGGGACTAGCGCGTTACAATGAGCAGTTCTTC | CATSSPGLARYNEQFF